This T cell receptor beta chain was obtained from a study of T cells expressing NK-cell markers. The CDR3 is 14 residues long. 5'RACE template switching with UMIs produced the TCR beta cDNA. TCRdb reworked the 5' RACE reads into one entry per CDR3 protein, no DNA. Recorded here are 150,000 to 200,000 distinct CDR3 sequences; the top ten clones represent around 20%. The material sequenced was blood T cells: a sorted CD56 or NKG2C T cell subset, CD4+ or CD8+ T cells, or bulk PBMC T cells (not recorded which). The TCR comes from a man aged 18-75 years in good health. The rearrangement uses TRBV12-3 or TRBV12-4 and TRBJ1-2; TCRdb names TRBD1, which stays unverified in the absence of DNA. Here the CDR3 reads CASSPGTTLDGYTF.